The source of this T cell receptor beta chain is a study of immune evolution from preneoplasia to lung adenocarcinoma. Study-wide background: HLA loss of heterozygosity: less than 9% AIS, roughly 15% MIA, over 30% ADC, none AAH.

Germline assignment: CDR1 SQVTM and CDR2 ANQGSEA. The CDR3 has 16 residues. The J segment lost 2 bases and the V segment lost 3 bases, leaving 11 bases of the junction unmatched. Profiled with immunoSEQ multiplex PCR; TCRdb holds only in-frame clones, not every one. The sample yields some 15,000 clones, roughly 80% seen once. Only a few counts were recorded for this clone. Its antigen is not known. Findings and caveats of the study: Normal lung had the highest top T cell clone frequencies.

This clonotype was obtained from an older person with lung adenocarcinoma. The chain joins TRBV29-1 to TRBJ2-3; 7 positions agree with TRBD2. Input material: FFPE minimally invasive lung adenocarcinoma tissue. The DNA for the CDR3 is TGCAGCGTTGACTCCCGTGCTAGCGGCAACACAGATACGCAGTATTTT. It yields the protein CSVDSRASGNTDTQYF.